Listed below are T cell receptor beta chains from one sample, sequenced in a study of cytomegalovirus exposure and HLA in healthy donors. Sequencing used immunoSEQ multiplex PCR; TCRdb keeps in-frame clones, though not all of them. The repertoire consists of 100,000 to 150,000 clones, with around three quarters occurring once and the leading ten covering over 5%. The specimen sequenced was PBMCs. The receptors were gathered from a woman between 40 and 50 years old in good health and CMV-seronegative. The CDR3 runs from the conserved cysteine through the conserved F or W. A D gene is named only where the DNA matches it firmly. The size field is filled for only some rows; it gives once, few, many or a size class.

d_call j_call v_call clone_size cdr3_aa cdr3_nt
. TRBJ1-6 TRBV2 . CASTASQGFSPLHF TGTGCCAGCACCGCCTCGCAGGGTTTTTCACCCCTCCACTTT
TRBD1 TRBJ1-3 TRBV11-2 . CASSFLTGTAGNTIYF TGTGCCAGCAGCTTTCTAACCGGGACAGCTGGAAACACCATATATTTT
TRBD2 TRBJ2-3 TRBV2 once CASSPSSGRAPDTQYF TGTGCCAGCAGTCCTTCTAGCGGGAGGGCCCCAGATACGCAGTATTTT
. TRBJ2-7 TRBV5-1 . CASRQGVLGVVEQYF TGCGCCAGCAGGCAAGGGGTTCTTGGGGTAGTCGAGCAGTACTTC
TRBD2 TRBJ2-3 TRBV5-6 . CASSLDAIAGKDTQYF TGTGCCAGCAGCTTGGACGCAATAGCGGGGAAAGATACGCAGTATTTT
. TRBJ1-4 TRBV19 . CATRQAHRGEKLFF TGTGCCACTAGACAGGCTCATCGTGGGGAAAAACTGTTTTTT
. TRBJ1-5 TRBV28 . CASRTGNNQPQHF TGTGCCAGCAGAACCGGGAACAATCAGCCCCAGCATTTT
TRBD1 TRBJ2-5 TRBV7-3 once CASSPGGRETQYF TGTGCCAGCAGCCCAGGGGGCCGAGAGACCCAGTACTTC
TRBD1 TRBJ2-5 TRBV7-9 . CASSYGTGGKEQYF TGTGCCAGCAGCTATGGGACAGGGGGCAAGGAGCAGTACTTC
TRBD1 TRBJ2-7 TRBV19 . CASSIGTGVSYEQYF TGTGCCAGTAGTATCGGGACAGGGGTCTCCTACGAGCAGTACTTC
TRBD2 TRBJ2-1 TRBV11-2 . CASSLGSWGGSSYNEQFF TGTGCCAGCAGCTTGGGCTCTTGGGGGGGAAGCTCCTACAATGAGCAGTTCTTC
TRBD2 TRBJ2-1 TRBV4-2 few CASSQSLAGGPKSGSEQFF TGTGCCAGCAGCCAATCTCTAGCGGGAGGGCCCAAATCGGGTAGTGAGCAGTTCTTC
. TRBJ2-2 TRBV7-9 few CASSLGLAAGELFF TGTGCCAGCAGCTTAGGGCTAGCTGCCGGGGAGCTGTTTTTT
TRBD1 TRBJ1-3 TRBV28 . CASSLYRGQAGNTIYF TGTGCCAGCAGTCTGTACAGGGGGCAGGCTGGAAACACCATATATTTT
. TRBJ2-6 TRBV29-1 . CSVGRDSGANGLTF TGCAGCGTTGGGAGGGACTCTGGGGCCAACGGCCTGACTTTC
. TRBJ1-4 TRBV6-1 . CASSSGQHMEKLFF TGTGCCAGCAGCTCAGGACAGCATATGGAAAAACTGTTTTTT
. TRBJ1-4 TRBV21-1 . CASSRYRFNEKLFF TGTGCCAGCAGCAGGTACAGATTTAATGAAAAACTGTTTTTT
TRBD2 TRBJ2-7 TRBV28 . CASSSLAGVRYEQYF TGTGCCAGCAGTTCGCTAGCGGGAGTGAGGTACGAGCAGTACTTC
. TRBJ1-1 TRBV6-5 . CASREGNTEAFF TGTGCCAGCCGTGAGGGGAACACTGAAGCTTTCTTT
. TRBJ1-1 TRBV28 few CASSPTGVTEAFF TGTGCCAGCAGTCCTACAGGCGTCACTGAAGCTTTCTTT
. TRBJ1-5 TRBV18 . CASSRSGGSNQPQHF TGTGCCAGCTCACGGTCGGGGGGAAGCAATCAGCCCCAGCATTTT
. TRBJ1-4 TRBV28 . CASSLSHQLFF TGTGCCAGCAGTTTGAGCCACCAACTGTTTTTT
. TRBJ2-1 TRBV6-6 once CASSYSAGYNEQFF TGTGCCAGCAGTTACTCCGCAGGATACAATGAGCAGTTCTTC
. TRBJ1-5 TRBV28 . CAIIPGRGDQPQHF TGTGCCATCATCCCCGGCCGGGGGGATCAGCCCCAGCATTTT
. TRBJ2-6 TRBV7-9 . CASSPRFSGANVLTF TGTGCCAGCAGCCCGCGTTTCTCTGGGGCCAACGTCCTGACTTTC
TRBD2 TRBJ2-3 TRBV6-4 . CASSDASGSTDTQYF TGTGCCAGCAGTGACGCTAGCGGAAGCACAGATACGCAGTATTTT
. TRBJ1-2 TRBV15 . CATSYREGGYTF TGTGCCACCAGCTACAGGGAGGGTGGCTACACCTTC
TRBD2 TRBJ2-3 TRBV5-1 . CASSLDPRPGLAGGPATDTQYF TGCGCCAGCAGCTTGGACCCCCGGCCTGGACTAGCGGGAGGGCCGGCGACAGATACGCAGTATTTT
. TRBJ1-2 TRBV11-2 . CASSLVAGADYGYTF TGTGCCAGCAGCTTAGTCGCGGGGGCCGACTATGGCTACACCTTC
TRBD2 TRBJ2-1 TRBV6-5 once CASSYSLAGVVYEQFF TGTGCCAGCAGTTACTCCCTAGCGGGAGTGGTGTATGAGCAGTTCTTC
TRBD1 TRBJ2-7 TRBV6-5 . CASSYSGQGEQYF TGTGCCAGCAGTTACTCTGGACAGGGAGAGCAGTACTTC
. TRBJ1-1 TRBV7-7 few CASAQGLLNTEAFF TGTGCTAGCGCCCAGGGCCTACTGAACACTGAAGCTTTCTTT
TRBD1 TRBJ1-1 TRBV28 . CASSLGTGNTEAFF TGTGCCAGCAGCCTTGGGACAGGGAACACTGAAGCTTTCTTT
TRBD2 TRBJ2-4 TRBV28 . CASLTSGSSRNIQYF TGTGCCAGCTTGACTAGCGGGAGTTCGCGGAACATTCAGTACTTC
. TRBJ2-1 TRBV7-2 . CASSPRRGEQFF TGTGCCAGCAGTCCTAGGCGCGGTGAGCAGTTCTTC
. TRBJ1-5 TRBV6-1 . CASNLQELQPQHF TGTGCCAGCAACTTACAGGAGCTACAGCCCCAGCATTTT
. TRBJ1-2 TRBV6-5 . CASSSTIYGYTF TGTGCCAGCAGTTCCACTATCTATGGCTACACCTTC
TRBD1 TRBJ1-5 TRBV28 . CASSLRGLVGNQPQHF TGTGCCAGCAGTTTAAGGGGGCTAGTGGGCAATCAGCCCCAGCATTTT
. TRBJ2-5 TRBV7-2 . CASSLDFSGTLPKETQYF TGTGCCAGCAGCTTAGATTTCTCCGGTACTCTCCCCAAAGAGACCCAGTACTTC
. TRBJ1-1 TRBV29-1 . CSVEVPHRRGTEAFF TGCAGCGTTGAAGTACCCCACAGGCGGGGCACTGAAGCTTTCTTT
. TRBJ1-2 TRBV5-1 . CASSPQQENYGYTF TGCGCCAGCAGCCCACAACAGGAGAACTATGGCTACACCTTC
TRBD1 TRBJ2-4 TRBV6-1 . CASSGLDRGAKNIQYF TGTGCCAGCAGTGGCCTAGACAGGGGAGCCAAAAACATTCAGTACTTC
. TRBJ2-2 TRBV5-1 once CASSPGGDTGELFF TGCGCCAGCAGCCCCGGAGGGGATACCGGGGAGCTGTTTTTT
. TRBJ2-7 TRBV23-1 . CASSPGLPLSYEQYF TGCGCCAGCAGTCCCGGACTTCCCCTCTCCTACGAGCAGTACTTC
. TRBJ2-1 TRBV6-5 . CASSYGGAKNNEQFF TGTGCCAGCAGTTACGGGGGGGCCAAAAACAATGAGCAGTTCTTC
. TRBJ1-3 TRBV18 . CASSGGGAAGNTIYF TGTGCCAGCTCCGGCGGGGGGGCGGCTGGAAACACCATATATTTT
TRBD2 TRBJ2-7 TRBV28 . CASSLTLTSVREGKYF TGTGCCAGCAGTTTAACCCTGACTAGCGTACGGGAAGGAAAGTACTTC
TRBD1 TRBJ2-7 TRBV7-2 once CASSQPKGASGDEQYF TGTGCCAGCAGCCAGCCAAAGGGGGCGAGTGGTGACGAGCAGTACTTC
. TRBJ2-6 TRBV7-9 . CASGGADRTTSGANVLTF TGTGCCAGCGGGGGGGCCGACAGGACGACATCTGGGGCCAACGTCCTGACTTTC
TRBD2 TRBJ2-2 TRBV28 . CASSLWEAGGGGTGELFF TGTGCCAGCAGTTTGTGGGAAGCGGGAGGCGGTGGCACCGGGGAGCTGTTTTTT
. TRBJ2-3 TRBV2 . CASRPLTTLVVGQYF TGTGCCAGCAGACCCCTAACCACCCTTGTAGTTGGGCAGTATTTT
. TRBJ2-4 TRBV19 once CASRVPLYIAKNIQYF TGTGCCAGTAGAGTCCCCCTTTACATAGCCAAAAACATTCAGTACTTC
. TRBJ2-5 TRBV10-2 . CASSSALVQETQYF TGCGCCAGCAGTAGCGCGCTAGTTCAAGAGACCCAGTACTTC
TRBD1 TRBJ2-5 TRBV6-1 . CATTLGTAQETQYF TGTGCCACAACCCTCGGGACAGCACAAGAGACCCAGTACTTC